These 20 T cell receptor beta chains share one sample of origin, sequenced in a study of blood T cells in healthy people across ages. Combining a sample-barcoded 5' primer with a J-beta primer mix, a second PCR ran for about 6 to 12 cycles. Each CDR3 protein is one row after TCRdb ran MiXCR on the 5' RACE reads. The profile covers about a million distinct CDR3 sequences, with roughly 51% appearing a single time and about 20% taken by the ten largest. The sample was blood. These receptors originate from a woman aged 55 to 70 in good health.

This clonotype showed up just a few times. The DNA of the CDR3 is TGTGCCAGCAGTTCCTCAGCGGGGCTAGCCAAAAACATTCAGTACTTC. Protein sequence: CASSSSAGLAKNIQYF. The rearrangement links TRBV9 to TRBJ2-4; 7 bases match TRBD2. Germline V gene sequence: CDR1 SGDLS, CDR2 YYNGEE. This CDR3 has 16 residues. V lost 5 bases, J lost 0 bases, and 8 bases stayed unmatched.

The gene calls are TRBV20-1 and TRBJ2-5; 10 positions match TRBD2. This CDR3 region has 12 residues. J lost 7 bases, V lost 6 bases, and 5 bases had no gene match. Germline V gives CDR1 DFQATT, CDR2 SNEGSKA (reference sequence). The CDR3 DNA sequence: TGCAGTGCCTATACTAGCGGGGTGACCCAGTACTTC. As protein: CSAYTSGVTQYF.

The genes are TRBV5-4 and TRBJ2-5; D is unresolved. This CDR3 spans 15 amino acids. The germline V and J ends were trimmed by 0 bases and 2 bases, with 11 bases remaining between them. Germline V gives CDR1 SGHNT, CDR2 YYREEE (reference sequence). The CDR3 reads CASSLESRSQETQYF. Here the CDR3 DNA reads TGTGCCAGCAGCTTGGAGTCAAGAAGTCAAGAGACCCAGTACTTC.

J is TRBJ2-3 and V is TRBV6-6; 10 bases line up with TRBD2. Germline assignment: CDR1 MNHNY and CDR2 SVGAGI (reference sequence). J was trimmed by 10 bases and V by 5 bases; bases with no gene match: 18. The CDR3 length is 17 residues. CDR3 residues: CASSPYGGLAREGAQYF. CDR3 nucleotides: TGTGCCAGCAGTCCCTATGGGGGACTAGCGCGGGAGGGGGCGCAGTATTTT.

The chain is built from TRBV11-2 and TRBJ2-3; a weak D match, TRBD2 (6 bases). The CDR3 length is 17 residues. Germline loops: CDR1 SGHAT, CDR2 FQNNGV. Trimming shortened V by 5 bases and J by 1 base, and 19 bases separated the two germline ends. CDR3 protein: CASSRGLSPGGTDTQYF. Here the CDR3 DNA reads TGTGCCAGCAGCCGCGGACTTTCTCCGGGGGGCACAGATACGCAGTATTTT.

The table lists this clonotype with a few counts. The chain combines TRBV2 with TRBJ2-6; either TRBD1 or TRBD2 may fit D (5 bases each). Germline V CDR1 and CDR2: SNHLY, FYNNEI. CDR3 length equals 17 residues. Between the trimmed V and J ends, which lost 7 bases and 4 bases, there was a span of 20 bases. CDR3 in DNA: TGTGCCAGCACCCAAATTGGGGGATACGGGGGGGCCAACGTCCTGACTTTC. This translates into CASTQIGGYGGANVLTF.

Regarding this clonotype: One junction end disagrees with the germline gene, perhaps due to a read error. The CDR3 protein is CASNQDPGADTQYF. The CDR3 DNA reads TGTGCCAGCAACCAAGACCCGGGGGCAGATACGCAGTATTTT. The chain recombines TRBV3-1 with TRBJ2-3; TRBD2 might be the D (6 bases). Germline-derived CDR1 and CDR2 are LGHDT and YNNKEL (reference sequence). The CDR3 is 14 residues long.

V is TRBV5-1 and J is TRBJ2-7; 7 bases match TRBD1. The CDR3 contains 16 residues. The trim removed 3 bases at V and 7 bases at J, leaving 16 bases unmatched. The germline CDR1 and CDR2 sequences are SGHRS and YFSETQ. The chain's CDR3 is CASSSRAGTDYNEQYF. The CDR3 coding sequence is TGCGCCAGCAGCTCTCGGGCCGGGACAGACTACAATGAGCAGTACTTC.

V and J are TRBV9 and TRBJ2-7, with TRBD1 matching 11 bases. With 1 base clipped from V and 3 bases from J, the junction kept 3 bases outside the gene matches. Germline loops: CDR1 SGDLS, CDR2 YYNGEE. CDR3 size: 15 residues. This chain's CDR3 is CASSVSGTGGYEQYF. DNA of the CDR3: TGTGCCAGCAGCGTATCCGGGACAGGGGGCTACGAGCAGTACTTC.

The genes are TRBV7-9 and TRBJ2-1; no definite D call. Judging by the DNA end, TRBJ2-7 fits better; the J call may be wrong. CDR1 is SEHNR and CDR2 is FQNEAQ in the germline V gene (reference sequence). The CDR3 length is 15 residues. The CDR3 coding sequence is TGTGCCAGCAGCCCTGGTGGGGTCTCCTACAATGAGCAGTACTTC. Its protein is CASSPGGVSYNEQYF.

This clonotype was counted a few times. The CDR3 DNA is TGCAGTGCTAGGGCGCTAGGAGAACGCTACAATGAGCAGTTCTTC. It codes for CSARALGERYNEQFF. This sequence joins TRBV20-1 and TRBJ2-1, with D unclear. Germline CDR1 and CDR2: DFQATT and SNEGSKA (reference sequence). The CDR3 covers 15 residues. With 3 bases removed from V and 3 bases from J, the gap between germline ends came to 15 bases.

V and J are TRBV29-1 and TRBJ2-5; TRBD1 agrees at 8 bases. J was trimmed by 11 bases and V by 7 bases; bases with no gene match: 21. CDR3 length: 15 amino acids. In germline, CDR1 is SQVTM, CDR2 ANQGSEA. The CDR3 protein is CSGTGPDILYNEQYF. DNA for the CDR3: TGCAGCGGGACAGGGCCAGATATATTATACAATGAGCAGTACTTC.

This clonotype was counted a few times. This sequence joins TRBV29-1 and TRBJ2-1; 7 nucleotides align to TRBD2. CDR3 length equals 13 residues. Germline values: CDR1 SQVTM, CDR2 ANQGSEA. The V and J ends lost 4 bases and 4 bases, in that order; junction bases with no gene match: 4. DNA of the CDR3: TGCAGCGTTGGGGTCGGGGGGTACAATGAGCAGTTCTTC. Translation: CSVGVGGYNEQFF.

This clonotype was found once. The chain carries TRBV7-2 and TRBJ1-6, with TRBD1 as a possible D gene (5 bases). The V and J ends lost 6 bases and 5 bases respectively, with 14 bases between them. In germline, CDR1 is SGHTA, CDR2 FQGNSA. CDR3 length: 15 amino acids. CDR3 DNA: TGTGCCAGCAGTAAGCCGGGACGGGATAATTCACCCCTCCACTTT. This codes for CASSKPGRDNSPLHF.

V is TRBV27 and J is TRBJ1-5; TRBD1 matches 9 bases. V lost 3 bases, J lost 3 bases, and 6 bases stayed unmatched. CDR1 and CDR2 (germline): MNHEY, SMNVEV (reference sequence). The CDR3 length is 16 residues. The CDR3 loop is CASSLGTGRSNQPQHF. The CDR3 DNA reads TGTGCCAGCAGTTTGGGGACAGGGCGGTCCAATCAGCCCCAGCATTTT.

V is TRBV6-1 and J is TRBJ1-5; D gene ambiguous. Germline V lookup: CDR1 MNHNS, CDR2 SASEGT. This CDR3 region has 13 residues. Deletions cut 3 bases from V and 15 bases from J, with 18 bases between. The CDR3 DNA follows: TGTGCCAGCAGTGATTCGATCACAGCGGCGGGGCATTTT. Its translation is CASSDSITAAGHF.

V usage is TRBV20-1 and J usage is TRBJ2-7; a possible D gene is TRBD2 (5 bases). The length of the CDR3 is 16 residues. Germline CDR1 is DFQATT and CDR2 is SNEGSKA (reference sequence). Trimming shortened V by 0 bases and J by 0 bases, and 15 bases separated the two germline ends. The CDR3 protein is CSARDRRTGSSYEQYF. The CDR3 DNA sequence: TGCAGTGCTAGAGATCGGCGGACGGGGAGCTCCTACGAGCAGTACTTC.

The V and J genes are TRBV27 and TRBJ2-7; D gene unclear. V was trimmed by 11 bases and J by 6 bases, leaving 11 bases between them. The CDR3 loop spans 10 amino acids. Germline V gives CDR1 MNHEY, CDR2 SMNVEV (reference sequence). The chain's CDR3 is CASGRAEQYF. CDR3 nucleotides: TGTGCCTCCGGAAGGGCCGAGCAGTACTTC.

This clonotype was counted once. V is TRBV5-1 and J is TRBJ2-1, with TRBD2 matching 10 bases. CDR1 SGHRS and CDR2 YFSETQ come from the germline V gene. The trim removed 5 bases at V and 6 bases at J, leaving 8 bases unmatched. The length of the CDR3 is 15 residues. The CDR3 nucleotides are TGCGCCAGCAGAAGGGAAGCGGGAGGGTTCAATGAGCAGTTCTTC. Translation: CASRREAGGFNEQFF.

This clonotype was recorded a few times. Compared with germline, one end of the junction differs, possibly owing to a read error. This chain connects TRBV6-5 to TRBJ2-1; possible D gene TRBD2, 6 bases. The CDR3 covers 17 residues. The germline V gene encodes CDR1 MNHEY and CDR2 SVGAGI. The CDR3 DNA reads TGTGCCAGCAGTTGGGGGGACGGACGCGGAGCCTACACTGAGCAGTTCTTC. Protein product: CASSWGDGRGAYTEQFF.